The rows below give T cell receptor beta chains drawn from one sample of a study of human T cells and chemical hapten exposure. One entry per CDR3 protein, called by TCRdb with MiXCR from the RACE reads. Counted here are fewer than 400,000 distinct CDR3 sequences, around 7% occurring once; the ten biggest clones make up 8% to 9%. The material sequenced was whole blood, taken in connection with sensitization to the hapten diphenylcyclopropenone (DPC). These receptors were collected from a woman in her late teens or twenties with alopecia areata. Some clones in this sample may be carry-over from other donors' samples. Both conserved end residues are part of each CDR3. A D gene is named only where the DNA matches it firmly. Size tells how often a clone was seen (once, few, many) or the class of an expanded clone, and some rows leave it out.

CDR3nt: TGTGCCAGCAGCGAAGCGGGGGGCGTGGATGAGCAGTTCTTC
CDR3aa: CASSEAGGVDEQFF
abundance: .
v_gene: TRBV25-1
j_gene: TRBJ2-1
d_gene: TRBD2

CDR3nt: TGTGCCAGCAGTCCTACGGGGTCCAGGTACGAGCAGTACTTC
CDR3aa: CASSPTGSRYEQYF
abundance: .
v_gene: TRBV12-3/TRBV12-4
j_gene: TRBJ2-7
d_gene: .

CDR3nt: TGTGCCAGCATGGCAGGGGATGAGACCCAGTACTTC
CDR3aa: CASMAGDETQYF
abundance: many
v_gene: TRBV28
j_gene: TRBJ2-5
d_gene: .

CDR3nt: TGTGCCAGCAGCTTAGCGCTCCCCGGATACAAAAACATTCAGTACTTC
CDR3aa: CASSLALPGYKNIQYF
abundance: few
v_gene: TRBV7-8
j_gene: TRBJ2-4
d_gene: .

CDR3nt: TGTGCCAGCAGCGTGACGGACTACAGTGAGCAGTTCTTC
CDR3aa: CASSVTDYSEQFF
abundance: many
v_gene: TRBV9
j_gene: TRBJ2-1
d_gene: .

CDR3nt: TGCAGTGCTATAAGACAGGCGCCTAATGAAAAACTGTTTTTT
CDR3aa: CSAIRQAPNEKLFF
abundance: many
v_gene: TRBV20-1
j_gene: TRBJ1-4
d_gene: .

CDR3nt: TGCGCCAGCAGCTGGAGGGGACTAGCGGGGGACGAGCAGTACTTC
CDR3aa: CASSWRGLAGDEQYF
abundance: many
v_gene: TRBV5-1
j_gene: TRBJ2-7
d_gene: TRBD2

CDR3nt: TGCAGTGCTAGAGATCTTACAGCGCTATCCTACGAGCAGTACTTC
CDR3aa: CSARDLTALSYEQYF
abundance: .
v_gene: TRBV20-1
j_gene: TRBJ2-7
d_gene: .

CDR3nt: TGTGCCAGCAGGGGAACAGGAATTGGTGAGCAGTTCTTC
CDR3aa: CASRGTGIGEQFF
abundance: .
v_gene: TRBV6-6
j_gene: TRBJ2-1
d_gene: .

CDR3nt: TGTGCCAGCAGTACCCTGGCAACAGCGCAGTATTTT
CDR3aa: CASSTLATAQYF
abundance: .
v_gene: TRBV6-6
j_gene: TRBJ2-3
d_gene: .

CDR3nt: TGTGCCAACAGACAGACTTTTGCAACTAATGAAAAACTGTTTTTT
CDR3aa: CANRQTFATNEKLFF
abundance: many
v_gene: TRBV21-1
j_gene: TRBJ1-4
d_gene: .

CDR3nt: TGCAGCGTTGTTCCACAGGCTCGGGTGTCGACCCAGTACTTC
CDR3aa: CSVVPQARVSTQYF
abundance: many
v_gene: TRBV29-1
j_gene: TRBJ2-5
d_gene: .

CDR3nt: TGTGCCAGCAGCCCCAGGGACACAGATACGCAGTATTTT
CDR3aa: CASSPRDTDTQYF
abundance: many
v_gene: TRBV12-3/TRBV12-4
j_gene: TRBJ2-3
d_gene: .

CDR3nt: TGTGCCAGCAGCTTGAAGGGGGCCGGGAACATTCAGTACTTC
CDR3aa: CASSLKGAGNIQYF
abundance: many
v_gene: TRBV5-4
j_gene: TRBJ2-4
d_gene: TRBD1

CDR3nt: TGCGCCAGCAGCCCAAGAGGCGCGGGGGGGCCCTACAATGAGCAGTTCTTC
CDR3aa: CASSPRGAGGPYNEQFF
abundance: many
v_gene: TRBV4-3
j_gene: TRBJ2-1
d_gene: TRBD2

CDR3nt: TGTGCCAGCAGCTGGGACACATCGAACACTGAAGCTTTCTTT
CDR3aa: CASSWDTSNTEAFF
abundance: .
v_gene: TRBV7-2
j_gene: TRBJ1-1
d_gene: .

CDR3nt: TGCAGCGGAGGGGGACAGATCGGCTACACCTTC
CDR3aa: CSGGGQIGYTF
abundance: .
v_gene: TRBV29-1
j_gene: TRBJ1-2
d_gene: TRBD1

CDR3nt: TGTGCCAGCAGCGCCGATACAGATAATTCACCCCTCCACTTT
CDR3aa: CASSADTDNSPLHF
abundance: few
v_gene: TRBV9
j_gene: TRBJ1-6
d_gene: .

CDR3nt: TGTGCCAGCAGTTACTCAGGGATGACCTACGAGCAGTACTTC
CDR3aa: CASSYSGMTYEQYF
abundance: .
v_gene: TRBV6-2/TRBV6-3
j_gene: TRBJ2-7
d_gene: .

CDR3nt: TGTGCCAGCAGCCTTACTTCAGGGACAGGGAGGCATAGCAATCAGCCCCAGCATTTT
CDR3aa: CASSLTSGTGRHSNQPQHF
abundance: .
v_gene: TRBV7-6
j_gene: TRBJ1-5
d_gene: TRBD1

CDR3nt: TGTGCCAGCAGCTTCGGCGGGGGCCAGTTTGTGGCAGATACGCAGTATTTT
CDR3aa: CASSFGGGQFVADTQYF
abundance: many
v_gene: TRBV11-3
j_gene: TRBJ2-3
d_gene: .

CDR3nt: TGTGCCAGCAGTTTCCCGGACAGGGTGGAGACCCAGTACTTC
CDR3aa: CASSFPDRVETQYF
abundance: .
v_gene: TRBV12-3/TRBV12-4
j_gene: TRBJ2-5
d_gene: TRBD1

CDR3nt: TGTGCCAGCAGCCGGAGCGGATATAGCACAGATACGCAGTATTTT
CDR3aa: CASSRSGYSTDTQYF
abundance: many
v_gene: TRBV13
j_gene: TRBJ2-3
d_gene: .

CDR3nt: TGCGCCAGCAGCTTGCAGACCAGCTCCTATAATTCACCCCTCCACTTT
CDR3aa: CASSLQTSSYNSPLHF
abundance: few
v_gene: TRBV5-1
j_gene: TRBJ1-6
d_gene: .

CDR3nt: TGTGCCAGCGGGCGGGGGGTAAAGACCCAGTACTTC
CDR3aa: CASGRGVKTQYF
abundance: many
v_gene: TRBV12-3/TRBV12-4
j_gene: TRBJ2-5
d_gene: TRBD2

CDR3nt: TGCGCCAGCAGCTTGGATACAGGGGAATGGATAAACATTCAGTACTTC
CDR3aa: CASSLDTGEWINIQYF
abundance: few
v_gene: TRBV5-1
j_gene: TRBJ2-4
d_gene: TRBD1

CDR3nt: TGTGCCAGCAGCCCAAGTGCGGGACGGCAAGAAAAACTGTTTTTT
CDR3aa: CASSPSAGRQEKLFF
abundance: .
v_gene: TRBV2
j_gene: TRBJ1-4
d_gene: .

CDR3nt: TGTGCCAGCAGTTTAACCAGACAGGGGGCCAATCAGCCCCAGCATTTT
CDR3aa: CASSLTRQGANQPQHF
abundance: .
v_gene: TRBV6-2/TRBV6-3
j_gene: TRBJ1-5
d_gene: TRBD1

CDR3nt: TGTGCCAGCAGTACCACCCCCGGGGCCCAGAATTCACCCCTCCACTTT
CDR3aa: CASSTTPGAQNSPLHF
abundance: .
v_gene: TRBV6-2/TRBV6-3
j_gene: TRBJ1-6
d_gene: .

CDR3nt: TGTGCCAGCAGCCGTGACAGGGGGAACACCGGGGAGCTGTTTTTT
CDR3aa: CASSRDRGNTGELFF
abundance: many
v_gene: TRBV7-3
j_gene: TRBJ2-2
d_gene: TRBD1

CDR3nt: TGTGCCAGCAGTGAATCGGGCAGAGAAACGAACACTGAAGCTTTCTTT
CDR3aa: CASSESGRETNTEAFF
abundance: .
v_gene: TRBV25-1
j_gene: TRBJ1-1
d_gene: .

CDR3nt: TGCGCCAGCAGCCAAGCGGGGGGGATAGAGGAGGGTGAGCAGTTCTTC
CDR3aa: CASSQAGGIEEGEQFF
abundance: many
v_gene: TRBV4-3
j_gene: TRBJ2-1
d_gene: TRBD2

CDR3nt: TGCAGTGCTAGGAAGTTACAGGAACCCTATGGCTACACCTTC
CDR3aa: CSARKLQEPYGYTF
abundance: few
v_gene: TRBV20-1
j_gene: TRBJ1-2
d_gene: .

CDR3nt: TGCAGTGCTAGGGCCTTACCTGGGAACACAGATACGCAGTATTTT
CDR3aa: CSARALPGNTDTQYF
abundance: few
v_gene: TRBV20-1
j_gene: TRBJ2-3
d_gene: .

CDR3nt: TGTGCCAGCAGTGAGGAACAGGGGATTAATGAAAAACTGTTTTTT
CDR3aa: CASSEEQGINEKLFF
abundance: .
v_gene: TRBV2
j_gene: TRBJ1-4
d_gene: TRBD1

CDR3nt: TGTGCCAGCAGCCCCCGGGGGGGGGCGGATGGCTACACCTTC
CDR3aa: CASSPRGGADGYTF
abundance: .
v_gene: TRBV3-1
j_gene: TRBJ1-2
d_gene: .

CDR3nt: TGTGCCAGCAGTTACCCCGTAGCGGTTGGAGATACGCAGTATTTT
CDR3aa: CASSYPVAVGDTQYF
abundance: .
v_gene: TRBV6-2/TRBV6-3
j_gene: TRBJ2-3
d_gene: .

CDR3nt: TGTGCCAGCAGTTACTCGTGGCAAGCCTACGAGCAGTACTTC
CDR3aa: CASSYSWQAYEQYF
abundance: few
v_gene: TRBV6-2/TRBV6-3
j_gene: TRBJ2-7
d_gene: .

CDR3nt: TGTGCCATCAAACCGACTAGTTCCTCCTACGAGCAGTACTTC
CDR3aa: CAIKPTSSSYEQYF
abundance: many
v_gene: TRBV6-6
j_gene: TRBJ2-7
d_gene: .

CDR3nt: TGTGCCAGCAGTTGGGGGGGAGGTGAAAAACTGTTTTTT
CDR3aa: CASSWGGGEKLFF
abundance: few
v_gene: TRBV27
j_gene: TRBJ1-4
d_gene: .

CDR3nt: TGCAGTGCTAGATCGAACCTAGCGGGGGAAGATACGCAGTATTTT
CDR3aa: CSARSNLAGEDTQYF
abundance: .
v_gene: TRBV20-1
j_gene: TRBJ2-3
d_gene: TRBD2